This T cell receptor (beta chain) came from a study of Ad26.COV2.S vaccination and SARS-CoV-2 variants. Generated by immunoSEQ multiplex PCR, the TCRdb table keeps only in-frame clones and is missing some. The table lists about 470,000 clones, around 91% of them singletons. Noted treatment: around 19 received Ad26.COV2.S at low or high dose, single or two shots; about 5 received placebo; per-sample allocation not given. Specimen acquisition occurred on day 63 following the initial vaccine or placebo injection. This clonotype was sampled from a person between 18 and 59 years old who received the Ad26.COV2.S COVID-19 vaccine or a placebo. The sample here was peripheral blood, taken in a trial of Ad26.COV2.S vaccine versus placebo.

For the CDR3, the DNA is TGTGCCAGCATGCTAGCGGGAGCGCCCTACGAGCAGTACTTC. It is translated as CASMLAGAPYEQYF. The J gene is TRBJ2-7, the V gene TRBV6-5; TRBD2 agrees at 10 bases. The CDR3 length is 14 residues. V lost 7 bases, J lost 2 bases, and 5 bases stayed unmatched. CDR1 is MNHEY and CDR2 is SVGAGI in the germline V gene.